Listed below are T cell receptor beta chains from one sample, sequenced in a study of blood T cell repertoires in COVID-19. Sequenced by immunoSEQ multiplex PCR; TCRdb stores in-frame clones only, minus some. In the table there are some 180,000 clones, approximately 89% of which are singletons. Input material: peripheral blood. The source is an older woman with acute or convalescent COVID-19. Both conserved end residues are part of each CDR3. The D gene is left open where the match is weak. Clone size appears in some rows only: once, few, many, or a class for an expanded clone.

>TRBJ2-5|TRBV2|-|-
TGTGCCAGCAGTGATGTTGCGGCGCTGGGAGAGACCCAGTACTTC
CASSDVAALGETQYF
>TRBJ2-3|TRBV29-1|-|TRBD2
TGCAGCGTTGAGCGAGCGGGAGCCGATACGCAGTATTTT
CSVERAGADTQYF
>TRBJ1-2|TRBV2|-|-
TGTGCCAGCAGTGAGGGGGGGCTCTATGGCTACACCTTC
CASSEGGLYGYTF
>TRBJ2-3|TRBV11-2|-|TRBD2
TGTGCCAGCAGCTTACGACTAGCGGAAAGCACAGATACGCAGTATTTT
CASSLRLAESTDTQYF
>TRBJ2-1|TRBV6-6|-|-
TGTGCCAGCAGTTACGGAGGGGTCGGCAATGAGCAGTTCTTC
CASSYGGVGNEQFF
>TRBJ2-5|TRBV29-1|-|-
TGCAGCGTTGTGGGCACAGGGGCGGGGGGCCAGTACTTC
CSVVGTGAGGQYF
>TRBJ1-2|TRBV5-1|once|-
TGCGCCAGCAGCTTGGTTTCCCTGTCTGTCCGCGACAGGTGGGGCGGTGATGGCTACACCTTC
CASSLVSLSVRDRWGGDGYTF
>TRBJ2-2|TRBV19|once|TRBD2
TGTGCCAGTAGCGATCTAGCGGGAGTAGGCACCGGGGAGCTGTTTTTT
CASSDLAGVGTGELFF
>TRBJ2-7|TRBV2|few|TRBD2
TGTGCCAGCAGTTGGACTAGCGGGGCCTCCGAGCAGTACTTC
CASSWTSGASEQYF
>TRBJ1-1|TRBV28|-|TRBD1
TGTGCCAGCCTTCGGGGAGGGACAGGGGGTTACGCTTTCTTT
CASLRGGTGGYAFF
>TRBJ1-6|TRBV2|-|-
TGTGCCAGCAGTGAAGGCAGGGCAGTTTCAAGGAGATCACCCCTCCACTTT
CASSEGRAVSRRSPLHF
>TRBJ1-2|TRBV19|-|-
TGTGCCAGTAGTCTCCAAGCGGCCCTCTATGGCTACACCTTC
CASSLQAALYGYTF
>TRBJ1-5|TRBV6-2/TRBV6-3|medium-sized|TRBD1
TGTGCCAGCAGTACTAACCCCGACAGGGGATGGTATCAGCCCCAGCATTTT
CASSTNPDRGWYQPQHF
>TRBJ1-5|TRBV30|-|-
TGTGCCTGGTCCCTGGGGGGAAGCAATCAGCCCCAGCATTTT
CAWSLGGSNQPQHF
>TRBJ2-7|TRBV7-9|-|-
TGTGCCAGCAGCTTATCGGACAGACCCTACGAGCAGTACTTC
CASSLSDRPYEQYF
>TRBJ1-4|TRBV27|-|TRBD1
TGTGCCAGCAGTTTATTGAGCGGGACAGGGATTGAAAAACTGTTTTTT
CASSLLSGTGIEKLFF
>TRBJ2-1|TRBV11-3|few|TRBD2
TGTGCCAGCAGCCCGCGGCTAGCGGGTGGGAATGAGCAGTTCTTC
CASSPRLAGGNEQFF
>TRBJ2-1|TRBV24-1|-|-
TGTGCCACCAGCTCTGAACGGTTTTTCCAAGAGCAGTTCTTC
CATSSERFFQEQFF
>TRBJ1-2|TRBV28|-|-
TGTGCCAGCAGTTTAGGAGGACCCGCCGGTGGCTACACCTTC
CASSLGGPAGGYTF
>TRBJ2-1|TRBV5-1|-|TRBD2
TGCGCCAGCAGCCCCTCTGGGGTAGCGGGCAATGAGCAGTTCTTC
CASSPSGVAGNEQFF
>TRBJ2-5|TRBV28|-|TRBD2
TGTGCCAGCATGCGCGGGGGGACCGAGACCCAGTACTTC
CASMRGGTETQYF
>TRBJ2-1|TRBV28|few|TRBD2
TGTGCCAGCAGAAAATCCGCGGGAGGGGACAATGAGCAGTTCTTC
CASRKSAGGDNEQFF
>TRBJ2-1|TRBV28|-|TRBD2
TGTGCCAGCAGTCGACTAGCGCGTTACAATGAGCAGTTCTTC
CASSRLARYNEQFF
>TRBJ2-1|TRBV6-5|-|TRBD2
TGTGCCAGCAGTTCCAGGACTAGCGGGGGCATCAATGAGCAGTTCTTC
CASSSRTSGGINEQFF
>TRBJ2-5|TRBV5-1|-|TRBD2
TGCGCCAGCAGCTTGGCCCGGGGGAGGGAAGAGACCCAGTACTTC
CASSLARGREETQYF
>TRBJ1-4|TRBV7-3|-|TRBD1
TGTGCCAGCAGCTTAAGCAGGGGGCGACGTGAAAAACTGTTTTTT
CASSLSRGRREKLFF
>TRBJ2-1|TRBV7-9|-|TRBD2
TGTGCCAGCAGCCCCCCAGCGGGGCCAGAGCAGTTCTTC
CASSPPAGPEQFF
>TRBJ2-3|TRBV5-1|-|TRBD1
TGCGCCAGCAGCTTGGTCTTAAGACAGGGGGTAGATACGCAGTATTTT
CASSLVLRQGVDTQYF
>TRBJ1-6|TRBV2|-|TRBD1
TGTGCCAGCAGGATTGGGACAGGAGCAAATAATTCACCCCTCCACTTT
CASRIGTGANNSPLHF
>TRBJ2-7|TRBV19|-|-
TGTGCCAGTAGTGTGGACTGGACCTCTACGCAGCAGTACTTC
CASSVDWTSTQQYF
>TRBJ2-5|TRBV11-2|-|TRBD2
TGTGCCAGCAGCTTAGATGGGGGGGACGGGGAGACCCAGTACTTC
CASSLDGGDGETQYF
>TRBJ2-1|TRBV15|-|-
TGTGCCACCAGCACCGCCGACAGGCGGAATGAGCAGTTCTTC
CATSTADRRNEQFF
>TRBJ2-1|TRBV19|-|TRBD2
TGTGCCAGTAGTGTAATGGGGACTAGCGGGATTAAGTTCTATGAGCAGTTCTTC
CASSVMGTSGIKFYEQFF
>TRBJ1-2|TRBV19|-|TRBD1
TGTGCCAGTAGCGGACAGGTTGGCGACTATGGCTACACCTTC
CASSGQVGDYGYTF